This entry lists 8 T cell receptor beta chains sequenced from one sample in a study of T cells in women clearing cervical HPV infection (dated by TCRdb to between 2017 and 2018). Preparation of the library involved the immunoSEQ multiplex PCR assay. TCRdb took over this immuneACCESS table, retaining in-frame rearrangements with V and J assigned. Such tables are incomplete; in checked studies, under half of the missing clones stem from an unresolved V gene, and the remainder is unexplained. The sample has more than 20,000 clones on record. The top ten constitute roughly 7% of the sample. The specimen sequenced was blood buffy coat. These receptors were taken from a woman aged 18 to 75 with a cervical HPV16 infection that either progressed to CIN3+ or cleared (not recorded which).

A note on this clone: The CDR3 end falls 3 residues outside the read, so it is completed with the germline J gene. The chain uses TRBV2 and TRBJ2-3, with a weak D call TRBD1 (6 bases). The CDR3 totals 13 residues. Germline CDR1 reads SNHLY; CDR2 reads FYNNEI. The CDR3 is CASSVGGKETQYF. Incomplete CDR3 DNA: TGTGCCAGCAGTGTAGGGGGAAAGGAGACG.

The part of the CDR3 DNA that was read is TGTGCCAGCAGCCCACTTAGCAATCAGCCG. Its protein product is CASSPLSNQP. The CDR3, in full, reads CASSPLSNQPQYF. The chain joins TRBV7-9 to TRBJ2-3, with D unresolved. The CDR3 end is not reached by the read, which stops 3 residues before it; the germline J gene fills it in. Germline CDR1 reads SEHNR; CDR2 reads FQNEAQ (reference sequence). The CDR3 extends over 13 amino acids.

Details on this clone: The read finishes 3 residues shy of the CDR3 end, and the germline J gene is used to complete it. The chain has TRBV6-2 or TRBV6-3 and TRBJ1-1; D uncertain. The V gene lost 7 bases and the J gene lost 4 bases, with 16 bases spanning the gap. The V gene's germline CDR1 is MNHEY and CDR2 SVGEGT. This CDR3 is 14 amino acids long. The CDR3 bases that were read are TGTGCCAGCATCAAACCATCCCGGGGCACTGAA. This translates into CASIKPSRGTE. The full CDR3 protein is CASIKPSRGTEAFF.

About this clone: The read terminates 3 residues before the CDR3 end, so the remaining end is supplied by the germline J gene. The rearrangement joins TRBV7-8 to TRBJ1-4; 7 bases align to TRBD1. This CDR3 is built from 15 residues. Germline V lookup: CDR1 SGHVS, CDR2 FQNEAQ. V dropped 0 bases and J dropped 10; count of bases not matched to a gene: 8. The CDR3 DNA, read in part, is TGTGCCAGCAGCTTAGCCCGTGGACAGGCGGGAAAA. Encoded protein: CASSLARGQAGK. The full CDR3 reads CASSLARGQAGKLFF.

Of note for this clone: The CDR3 extends 3 residues past the end of the read, so its final part is completed from the germline J gene. The rearrangement uses TRBV18 and TRBJ1-2; D gene ambiguous. Germline V gives CDR1 KGHSH, CDR2 LQKENI. Deletions cut 3 bases from V and 6 bases from J, with 17 bases between. The CDR3 is 15 residues long. This CDR3 is CASSPIYPSRDGYTF. The sequenced part of the CDR3 DNA is TGTGCCAGCTCACCTATCTACCCGAGTCGGGATGGC. The complete variable domain, with remaining parts taken from reference TRBV18 and TRBJ1-2, reads NAGVMQNPRHLVRRRGQEARLRCSPMKGHSHVYWYRQLPEEGLKFMVYLQKENIIDESGMPKERFSAEFPKEGPSILRIQQVVRGDSAAYFCASSPIYPSRDGYTFGSGTRLTVV.

Of note for this clone: The CDR3 end lies 3 residues beyond the end of the read and is filled in from the germline J gene. V usage is TRBV28 and J usage is TRBJ1-5, with 11 bases aligning to TRBD1. CDR1 MDHEN and CDR2 SYDVKM come from the germline V gene. J gave up 8 bases and V 5 bases, and 11 bases lay outside the gene matches. The CDR3 is made up of 16 amino acids. CDR3 region: CASSPYRTGGWEPQHF. CDR3 DNA, as far as it was read: TGTGCCAGCAGTCCCTATAGGACAGGGGGCTGGGAGCCC.

On this clone: The CDR3 end lies 3 residues beyond the end of the read and is filled in from the germline J gene. V is TRBV19 and J is TRBJ2-7; 11 nucleotides agree with TRBD2. Germline values: CDR1 LNHDA, CDR2 SQIVND (reference sequence). CDR3 length: 14 residues. Trimming cost V 7 bases and J 6 bases; bases outside gene matches: 8. CDR3 sequence reads: CASTKTSGISEQYF. Incomplete CDR3 DNA: TGTGCCAGTACCAAGACTAGCGGGATAAGCGAG.

About this clone: The DNA ends 3 residues before the CDR3 does, and the rest of the CDR3 is filled in from the germline J gene. The gene calls are TRBV18 and TRBJ1-2, with D unresolved. The CDR3 covers 14 residues. Germline V gives CDR1 KGHSH, CDR2 LQKENI. The sequenced part of the CDR3 DNA is TGTGCCAGCTCACCACCGTTAGGCCTCGGGGGC. This gives the protein CASSPPLGLGG. The full CDR3 protein is CASSPPLGLGGYTF.